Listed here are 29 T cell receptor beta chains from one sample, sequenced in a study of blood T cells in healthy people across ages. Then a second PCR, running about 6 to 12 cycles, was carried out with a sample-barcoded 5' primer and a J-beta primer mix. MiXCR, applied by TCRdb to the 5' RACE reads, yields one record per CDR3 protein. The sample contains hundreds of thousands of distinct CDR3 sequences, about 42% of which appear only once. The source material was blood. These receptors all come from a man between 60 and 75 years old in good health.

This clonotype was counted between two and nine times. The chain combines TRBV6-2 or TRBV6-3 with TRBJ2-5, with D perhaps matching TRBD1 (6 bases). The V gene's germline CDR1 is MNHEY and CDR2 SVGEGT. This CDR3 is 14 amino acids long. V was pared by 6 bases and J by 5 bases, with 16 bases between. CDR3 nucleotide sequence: TGTGCCAGCAGGGACAGCCCCTCTTGGGAGACCCAGTACTTC. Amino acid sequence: CASRDSPSWETQYF.

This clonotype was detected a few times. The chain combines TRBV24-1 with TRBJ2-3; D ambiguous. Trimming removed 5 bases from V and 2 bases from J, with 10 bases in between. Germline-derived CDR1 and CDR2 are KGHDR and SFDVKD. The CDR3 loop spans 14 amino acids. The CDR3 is CATSVMGNTDTQYF. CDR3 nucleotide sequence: TGTGCCACCAGTGTTATGGGCAACACAGATACGCAGTATTTT.

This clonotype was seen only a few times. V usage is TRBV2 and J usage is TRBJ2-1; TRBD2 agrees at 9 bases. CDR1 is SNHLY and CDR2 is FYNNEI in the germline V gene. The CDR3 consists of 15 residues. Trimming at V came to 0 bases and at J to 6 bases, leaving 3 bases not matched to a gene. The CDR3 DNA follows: TGTGCCAGCAGTGAAGCTAGCGGGGGTTTCAATGAGCAGTTCTTC. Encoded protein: CASSEASGGFNEQFF.

This CDR3 reads CASSESGRMDNEQFF. CDR3 sequence (DNA): TGTGCCAGCAGTGAATCCGGGAGAATGGACAATGAGCAGTTCTTC. The chain carries TRBV25-1 and TRBJ2-1, with a tentative D call TRBD2 (6 bases). The V and J ends lost 1 base and 5 bases respectively, with 12 bases between them. CDR1 MGHDK and CDR2 SYGVNS come from the germline V gene. The CDR3 length is 15 residues.

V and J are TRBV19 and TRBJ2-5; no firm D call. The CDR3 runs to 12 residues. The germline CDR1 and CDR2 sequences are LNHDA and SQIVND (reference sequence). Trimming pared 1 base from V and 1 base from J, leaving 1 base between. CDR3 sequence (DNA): TGTGCCAGTAGTATAGGCCAAGAGACCCAGTACTTC. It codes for CASSIGQETQYF. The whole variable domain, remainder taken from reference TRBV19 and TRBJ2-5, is DGGITQSPKYLFRKEGQNVTLSCEQNLNHDAMYWYRQDPGQGLRLIYYSQIVNDFQKGDIAEGYSVSREKKESFPLTVTSAQKNPTAFYLCASSIGQETQYFGPGTRLLVL.

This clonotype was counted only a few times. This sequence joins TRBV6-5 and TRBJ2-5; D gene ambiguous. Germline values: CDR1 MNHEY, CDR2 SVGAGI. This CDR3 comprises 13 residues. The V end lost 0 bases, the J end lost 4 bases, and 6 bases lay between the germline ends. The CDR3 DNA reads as TGTGCCAGCAGTTACTCAGCTCCAGAGACCCAGTACTTC. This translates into CASSYSAPETQYF.

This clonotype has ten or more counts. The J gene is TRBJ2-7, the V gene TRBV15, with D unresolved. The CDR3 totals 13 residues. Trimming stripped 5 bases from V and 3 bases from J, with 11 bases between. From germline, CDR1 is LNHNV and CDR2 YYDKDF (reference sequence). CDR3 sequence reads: CATSVERSYEQYF. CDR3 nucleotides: TGTGCCACCAGCGTAGAGAGAAGCTACGAGCAGTACTTC. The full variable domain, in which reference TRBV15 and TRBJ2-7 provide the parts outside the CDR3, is DAMVIQNPRYQVTQFGKPVTLSCSQTLNHNVMYWYQQKSSQAPKLLFHYYDKDFNNEADTPDNFQSRRPNTSFCFLDIRSPGLGDTAMYLCATSVERSYEQYFGPGTRLTVT.

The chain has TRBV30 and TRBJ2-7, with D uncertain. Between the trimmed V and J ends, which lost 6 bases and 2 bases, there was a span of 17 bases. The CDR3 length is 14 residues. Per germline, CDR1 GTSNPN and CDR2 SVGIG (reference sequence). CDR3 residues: CACDGKPGAYEQYF. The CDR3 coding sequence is TGTGCCTGTGACGGTAAGCCCGGCGCCTACGAGCAGTACTTC.

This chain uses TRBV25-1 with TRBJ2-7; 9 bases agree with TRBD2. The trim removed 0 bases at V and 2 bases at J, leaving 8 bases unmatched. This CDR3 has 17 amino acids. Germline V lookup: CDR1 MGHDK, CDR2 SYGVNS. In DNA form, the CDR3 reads TGTGCCAGCAGTGAATATCCTAGCGGGGCTAGGACCTACGAGCAGTACTTC. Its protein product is CASSEYPSGARTYEQYF.

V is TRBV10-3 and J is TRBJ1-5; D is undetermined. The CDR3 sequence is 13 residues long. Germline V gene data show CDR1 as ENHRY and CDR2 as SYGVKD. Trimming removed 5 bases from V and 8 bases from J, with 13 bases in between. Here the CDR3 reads CAISPGSMEPQHF. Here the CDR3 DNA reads TGTGCCATCAGTCCGGGGAGTATGGAGCCCCAGCATTTT.

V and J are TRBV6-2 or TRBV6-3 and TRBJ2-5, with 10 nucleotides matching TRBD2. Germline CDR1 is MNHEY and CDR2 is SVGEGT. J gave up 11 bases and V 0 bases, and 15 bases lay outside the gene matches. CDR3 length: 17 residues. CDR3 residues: CASSYSSSGGPENEQYF. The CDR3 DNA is TGTGCCAGCAGTTACTCGAGTAGCGGGGGGCCAGAGAATGAGCAGTACTTC.

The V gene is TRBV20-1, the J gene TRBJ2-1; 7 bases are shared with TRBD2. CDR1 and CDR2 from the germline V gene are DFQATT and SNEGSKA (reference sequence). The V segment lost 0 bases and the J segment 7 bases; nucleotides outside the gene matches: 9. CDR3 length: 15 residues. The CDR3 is CSARDTSGDPNEQFF. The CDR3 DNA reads TGCAGTGCTAGAGATACCAGCGGGGACCCAAATGAGCAGTTCTTC.

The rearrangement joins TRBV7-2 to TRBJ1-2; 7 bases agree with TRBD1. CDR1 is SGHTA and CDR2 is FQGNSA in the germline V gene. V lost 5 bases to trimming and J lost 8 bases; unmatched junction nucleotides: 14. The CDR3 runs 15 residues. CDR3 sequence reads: CASSVQGPGLWGYTF. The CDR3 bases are TGTGCCAGCAGCGTACAGGGGCCCGGTCTATGGGGCTACACCTTC.

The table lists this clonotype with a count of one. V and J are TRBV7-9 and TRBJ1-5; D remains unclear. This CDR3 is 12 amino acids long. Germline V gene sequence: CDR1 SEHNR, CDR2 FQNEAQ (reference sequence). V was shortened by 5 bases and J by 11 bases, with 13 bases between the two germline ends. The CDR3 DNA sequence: TGTGCCAGCAGCCCCCAGGTGGGTGCCCAGCATTTT. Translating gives CASSPQVGAQHF.

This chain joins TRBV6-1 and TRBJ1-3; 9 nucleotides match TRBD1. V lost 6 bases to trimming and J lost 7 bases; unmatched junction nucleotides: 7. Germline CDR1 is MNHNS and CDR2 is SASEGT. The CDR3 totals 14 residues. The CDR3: CASRPGTGSNTIYF. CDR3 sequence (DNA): TGTGCCAGCAGGCCCGGGACAGGGAGCAACACCATATATTTT.

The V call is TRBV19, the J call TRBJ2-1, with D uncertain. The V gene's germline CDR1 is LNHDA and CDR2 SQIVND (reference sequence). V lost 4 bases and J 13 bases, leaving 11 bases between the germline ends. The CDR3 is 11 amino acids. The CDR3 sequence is CASSKGVGQFF. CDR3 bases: TGTGCCAGTAGTAAGGGTGTCGGCCAGTTCTTC. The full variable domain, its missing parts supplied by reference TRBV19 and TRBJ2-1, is DGGITQSPKYLFRKEGQNVTLSCEQNLNHDAMYWYRQDPGQGLRLIYYSQIVNDFQKGDIAEGYSVSREKKESFPLTVTSAQKNPTAFYLCASSKGVGQFFGPGTRLTVL.

In nucleotides, the CDR3 is TGCGCCAGCAGTCGGGACAGGGTTTCCACCGGGGAGCTGTTTTTT. It specifies CASSRDRVSTGELFF. J is TRBJ2-2 and V is TRBV10-1, with 9 bases identical to TRBD1. The CDR3 has 15 residues. The germline gives CDR1 WNHNN, CDR2 SYGVQD (reference sequence). The J segment lost 4 bases and the V segment lost 5 bases, leaving 5 bases of the junction unmatched.

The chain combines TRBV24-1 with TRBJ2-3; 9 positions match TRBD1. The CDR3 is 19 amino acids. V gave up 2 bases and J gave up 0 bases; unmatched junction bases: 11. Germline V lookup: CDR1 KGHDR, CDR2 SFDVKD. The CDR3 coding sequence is TGTGCCACCAGTGATTCCCTGGGGACAGGGCTACAAAGCACAGATACGCAGTATTTT. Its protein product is CATSDSLGTGLQSTDTQYF.

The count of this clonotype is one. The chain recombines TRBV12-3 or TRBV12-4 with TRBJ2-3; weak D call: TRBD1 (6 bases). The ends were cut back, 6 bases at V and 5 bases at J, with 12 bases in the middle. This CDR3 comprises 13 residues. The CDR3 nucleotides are TGTGCCAGCAGCTTGGGACAAGAAGATACGCAGTATTTT. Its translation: CASSLGQEDTQYF.

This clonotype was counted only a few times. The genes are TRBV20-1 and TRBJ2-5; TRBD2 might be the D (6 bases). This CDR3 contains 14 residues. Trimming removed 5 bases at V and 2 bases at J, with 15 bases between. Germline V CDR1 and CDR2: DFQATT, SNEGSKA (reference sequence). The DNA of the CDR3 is TGCAGTGCTCTAACTCCGGGGGTACAAGAGACCCAGTACTTC. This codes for CSALTPGVQETQYF.

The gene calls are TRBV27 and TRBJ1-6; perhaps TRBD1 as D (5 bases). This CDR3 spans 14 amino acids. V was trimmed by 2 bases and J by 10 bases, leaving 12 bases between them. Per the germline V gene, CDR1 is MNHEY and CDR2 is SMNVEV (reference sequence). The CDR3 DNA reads TGTGCCAGCAGTTTACAGGGCTGGAGATCACCCCTCCACTTT. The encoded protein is CASSLQGWRSPLHF.

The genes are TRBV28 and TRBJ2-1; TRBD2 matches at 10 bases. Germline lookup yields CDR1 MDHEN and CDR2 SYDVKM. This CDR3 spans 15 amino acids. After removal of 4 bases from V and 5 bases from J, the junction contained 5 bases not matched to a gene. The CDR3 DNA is TGTGCCAGCAGTTCACTAGCGGGGAAGAACAATGAGCAGTTCTTC. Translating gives CASSSLAGKNNEQFF.

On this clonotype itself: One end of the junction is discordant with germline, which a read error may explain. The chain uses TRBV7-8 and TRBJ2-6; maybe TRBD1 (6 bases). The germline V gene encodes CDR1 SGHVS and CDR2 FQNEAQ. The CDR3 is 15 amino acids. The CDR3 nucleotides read TGTGCCAGCAGCCGACAGCTCTCAGGGGCCAACGTCCTGAATTTC. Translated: CASSRQLSGANVLNF.

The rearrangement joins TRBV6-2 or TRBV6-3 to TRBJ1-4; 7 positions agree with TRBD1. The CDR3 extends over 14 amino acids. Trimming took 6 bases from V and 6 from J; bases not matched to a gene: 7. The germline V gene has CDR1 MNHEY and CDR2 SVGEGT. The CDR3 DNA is TGTGCCAGCAGGACGCCTGGGACAGATGAAAAACTGTTTTTT. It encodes CASRTPGTDEKLFF.

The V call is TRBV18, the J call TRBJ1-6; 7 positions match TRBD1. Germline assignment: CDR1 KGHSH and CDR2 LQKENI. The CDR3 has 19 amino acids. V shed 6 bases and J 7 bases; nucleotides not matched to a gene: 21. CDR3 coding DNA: TGTGCCAGCTCGCTAACTCCACTGACGACAGGGAACCCGAATTCACCCCTCCACTTT. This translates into CASSLTPLTTGNPNSPLHF.

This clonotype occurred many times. The CDR3 loop is CASSLPGGLETQYF. In DNA, the CDR3 is TGTGCCAGCAGCTTACCGGGGGGGCTAGAGACCCAGTACTTC. The chain employs TRBV7-2 and TRBJ2-5, with TRBD2 matching 8 bases. The V gene's germline CDR1 is SGHTA and CDR2 FQGNSA. This CDR3 spans 14 amino acids. J lost 4 bases, V lost 2 bases, and 3 bases had no gene match.

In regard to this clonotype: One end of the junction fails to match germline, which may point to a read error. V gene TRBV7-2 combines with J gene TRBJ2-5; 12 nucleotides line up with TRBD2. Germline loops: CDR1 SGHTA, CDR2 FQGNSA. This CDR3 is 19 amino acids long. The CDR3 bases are TGTGCCGGCAGCCCTGGGGTTCTAGCGGGGGGGTCTGATACAGAGACCCAGTACTTC. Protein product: CAGSPGVLAGGSDTETQYF.

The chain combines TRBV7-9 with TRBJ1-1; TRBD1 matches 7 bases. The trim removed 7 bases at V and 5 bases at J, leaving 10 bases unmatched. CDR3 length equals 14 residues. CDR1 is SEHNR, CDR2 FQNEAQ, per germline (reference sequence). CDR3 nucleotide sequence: TGTGCCAGCACCAACACAGGGGCAAGGACTGAAGCTTTCTTT. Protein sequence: CASTNTGARTEAFF.

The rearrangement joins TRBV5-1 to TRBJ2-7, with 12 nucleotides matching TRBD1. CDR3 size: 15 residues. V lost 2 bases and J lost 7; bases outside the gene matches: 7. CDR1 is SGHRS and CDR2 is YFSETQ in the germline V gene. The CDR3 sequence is CASSFPGQGAGEQYF. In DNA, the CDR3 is TGCGCCAGCAGCTTTCCGGGACAGGGGGCGGGTGAGCAGTACTTC.